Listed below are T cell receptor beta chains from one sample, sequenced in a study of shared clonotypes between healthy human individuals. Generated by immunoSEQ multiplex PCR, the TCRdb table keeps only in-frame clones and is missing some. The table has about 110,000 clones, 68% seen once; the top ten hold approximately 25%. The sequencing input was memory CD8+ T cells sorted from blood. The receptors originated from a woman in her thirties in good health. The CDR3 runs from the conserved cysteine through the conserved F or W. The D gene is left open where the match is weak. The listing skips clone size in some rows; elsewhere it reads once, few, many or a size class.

CASSLPGGGQANQETQYF	TGTGCCAGCAGCCTCCCGGGGGGGGGACAGGCGAACCAAGAGACCCAGTACTTC	once	TRBV25-1	.	TRBJ2-5
CSVEGLGWPNEQFF	TGCAGCGTTGAAGGCCTCGGATGGCCCAATGAGCAGTTCTTC	few	TRBV29-1	.	TRBJ2-1
CASSPRQYFMNTEAFF	TGTGCCAGCTCACCTCGACAGTACTTCATGAACACTGAAGCTTTCTTT	once	TRBV18	.	TRBJ1-1
CASSRTPWDSPLHF	TGTGCCAGCAGCCGGACCCCCTGGGATTCACCCCTCCACTTT	medium-sized	TRBV5-6	.	TRBJ1-6
CASSLYRGDSQPQHF	TGTGCCAGCAGTTTGTACAGGGGTGACAGTCAGCCCCAGCATTTT	.	TRBV27	TRBD1	TRBJ1-5
CASSEQTGTFSNEQFF	TGTGCCAGCAGTGAACAGACAGGGACCTTCTCCAATGAGCAGTTCTTC	.	TRBV25-1	TRBD1	TRBJ2-1
CASSQVLGSPSYEQYF	TGCGCCAGCAGCCAAGTTTTGGGGTCTCCTTCCTACGAGCAGTACTTC	many	TRBV4-1	.	TRBJ2-7
CASSLGSGPRTEAFF	TGTGCCAGCAGTTTAGGGTCCGGCCCCAGGACTGAAGCTTTCTTT	few	TRBV28	.	TRBJ1-1
CASSLVTGSNYGYTF	TGTGCCAGCAGCTTAGTTACGGGCAGCAACTATGGCTACACCTTC	.	TRBV7-2	.	TRBJ1-2
CASSGAGNGVYEQYF	TGCGCCAGCAGCGGAGCGGGAAACGGGGTATACGAGCAGTACTTC	.	TRBV5-1	TRBD2	TRBJ2-7
CASSLVGTNYEQYF	TGTGCCAGCAGCTTAGTCGGGACTAACTACGAGCAGTACTTC	.	TRBV11-2	TRBD2	TRBJ2-7
CASSPTPSGPYEQYF	TGTGCCAGCAGTCCCACGCCTAGCGGACCCTACGAGCAGTACTTC	.	TRBV6-5	TRBD2	TRBJ2-7
CASSPQTGGGMIGYTF	TGTGCCAGCAGTCCCCAGACAGGGGGCGGGATGATAGGCTACACCTTC	.	TRBV27	TRBD1	TRBJ1-2
CASRPLGASNTEAFF	TGTGCCAGCAGGCCCTTGGGGGCCTCGAACACTGAAGCTTTCTTT	.	TRBV27	.	TRBJ1-1
CASTEGPNYGYTF	TGTGCCAGCACGGAGGGTCCTAACTATGGCTACACCTTC	.	TRBV27	.	TRBJ1-2
CSAGGTGVADTQYF	TGCAGCGCAGGGGGGACAGGGGTCGCAGATACGCAGTATTTT	few	TRBV29-1	TRBD1	TRBJ2-3